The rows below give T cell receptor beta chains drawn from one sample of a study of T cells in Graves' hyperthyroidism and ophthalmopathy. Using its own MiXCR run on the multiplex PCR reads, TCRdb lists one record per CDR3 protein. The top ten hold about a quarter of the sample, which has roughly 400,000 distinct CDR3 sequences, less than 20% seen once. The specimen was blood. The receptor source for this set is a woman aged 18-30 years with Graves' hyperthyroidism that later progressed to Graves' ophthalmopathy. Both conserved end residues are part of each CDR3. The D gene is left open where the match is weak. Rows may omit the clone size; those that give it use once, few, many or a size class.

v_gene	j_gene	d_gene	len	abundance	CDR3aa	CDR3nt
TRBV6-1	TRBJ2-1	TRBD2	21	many	CASSEADPGTSGHPGYNEQFF	TGTGCCAGCAGTGAGGCCGACCCCGGGACTAGCGGCCACCCGGGATACAATGAGCAGTTCTTC
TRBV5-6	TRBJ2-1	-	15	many	CASSFGGAPYNEQFF	TGTGCCAGCAGCTTCGGGGGAGCCCCTTACAATGAGCAGTTCTTC
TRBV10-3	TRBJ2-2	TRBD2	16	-	CAISPTSGRAVGELFF	TGTGCCATCAGTCCGACTAGCGGGAGGGCCGTCGGGGAGCTGTTTTTT
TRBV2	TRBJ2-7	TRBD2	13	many	CAREEREGSEQYF	TGTGCCAGAGAGGAGCGGGAGGGCTCCGAGCAGTACTTC
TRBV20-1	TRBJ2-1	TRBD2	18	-	CSAPPRRIIAGGPHEQFF	TGCAGTGCTCCCCCTCGGCGGATCATAGCGGGAGGGCCCCATGAGCAGTTCTTC
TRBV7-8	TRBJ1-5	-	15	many	CARVGGELYNQPQHF	TGTGCTAGAGTAGGGGGGGAATTGTACAATCAGCCCCAGCATTTT
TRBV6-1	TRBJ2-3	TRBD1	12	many	CASKTGGDTQYF	TGTGCCAGCAAGACAGGGGGCGATACGCAGTATTTT
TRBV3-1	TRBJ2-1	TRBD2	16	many	CASSQDGLAGFNEQFF	TGTGCCAGCAGCCAAGATGGACTAGCGGGTTTCAATGAGCAGTTCTTC
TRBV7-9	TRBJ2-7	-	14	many	CASSLAYRTYEQYF	TGTGCCAGCAGCTTAGCCTACAGAACCTACGAGCAGTACTTC
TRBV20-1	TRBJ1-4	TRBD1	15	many	CSASWTGGGNEKLFF	TGCAGTGCTAGTTGGACAGGGGGCGGTAATGAAAAACTGTTTTTT
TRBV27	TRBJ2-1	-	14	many	CASSLSLDGNEQFF	TGTGCCAGCAGTTTATCCCTGGACGGGAATGAGCAGTTCTTC
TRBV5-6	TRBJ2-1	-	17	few	CASSSPQATPIYNEQFF	TGTGCCAGCAGCTCGCCACAGGCGACCCCCATATACAATGAGCAGTTCTTC
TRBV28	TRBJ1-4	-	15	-	CASSLSGGFGEKLFF	TGTGCCAGCAGTTTATCGGGGGGTTTTGGCGAAAAACTGTTTTTT
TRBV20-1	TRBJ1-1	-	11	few	CSAGRNTEAFF	TGCAGTGCCGGTAGGAACACTGAAGCTTTCTTT
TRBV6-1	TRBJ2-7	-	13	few	CASSRTRNYEQYF	TGTGCCAGCAGTAGGACGAGGAACTACGAGCAGTACTTC
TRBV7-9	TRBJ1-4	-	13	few	CASSLGGEEKLFF	TGTGCCAGCAGCTTAGGGGGGGAAGAAAAACTGTTTTTT
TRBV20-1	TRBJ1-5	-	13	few	CSASGPSNQPQHF	TGCAGTGCTAGTGGGCCTAGCAATCAGCCCCAGCATTTT
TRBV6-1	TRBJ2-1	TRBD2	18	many	CASSRTGGRTSGDNEQFF	TGTGCCAGCAGTAGGACAGGGGGTCGGACTAGCGGGGACAATGAGCAGTTCTTC
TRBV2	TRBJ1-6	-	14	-	CASNAGGGNSPLHF	TGTGCCAGCAACGCGGGAGGTGGTAATTCACCCCTCCACTTT
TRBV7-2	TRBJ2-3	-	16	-	CASSLGVLVSTDTQYF	TGTGCCAGCTCCCTTGGGGTCCTCGTAAGCACAGATACGCAGTATTTT
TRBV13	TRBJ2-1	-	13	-	CASSLGPGETQFF	TGTGCCAGCAGCTTAGGGCCGGGAGAGACGCAGTTCTTC
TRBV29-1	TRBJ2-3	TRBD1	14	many	CSVSERTGLDTQYF	TGCAGCGTGTCCGAGCGGACAGGGCTAGATACGCAGTATTTT
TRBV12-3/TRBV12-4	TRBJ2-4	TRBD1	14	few	CASSPGTGLHIQYF	TGTGCCAGCAGTCCGGGGACAGGGTTGCACATTCAGTACTTC
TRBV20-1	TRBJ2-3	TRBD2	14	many	CSARGLADGDTQYF	TGCAGTGCCCGGGGACTAGCGGACGGGGATACGCAGTATTTT